The 30 T cell receptor beta chains reported below all come from one sample, sequenced in a study of T cell responses to AZD1222 COVID-19 vaccine (dated by TCRdb to the early 2020s). Library preparation used the immunoSEQ multiplex PCR assay. In TCRdb, the immuneACCESS table is reduced to in-frame sequences with V and J assigned. These tables do not hold every clone; where another copy was compared, an unresolved V gene accounts for under half, and the others remain unexplained. The sample table shows approximately 84,000 clones, and about 83% are seen once. The top ten hold about 1.3% of the sample. Sample time point, as interpreted from the label and publication: about 28 days (+/-7) after the second vaccine dose. The sample in question was peripheral blood, obtained 28 days after the second AZD1222 dose. These receptors originate from an adult who received the AZD1222 COVID-19 vaccine.

V gene TRBV7-9 combines with J gene TRBJ1-5; D is possibly TRBD1 (6 bases). With 5 bases removed from V and 4 bases from J, the gap between germline ends came to 18 bases. Germline V gene lookup returns CDR1 SEHNR and CDR2 FQNEAQ (reference sequence). This CDR3 has 16 amino acids. CDR3 loop: CASSDEWDMDNQPQHF. The DNA of the CDR3 is TGTGCCAGCAGCGACGAGTGGGACATGGATAATCAGCCCCAGCATTTT.

The rearrangement links TRBV28 to TRBJ1-6; 10 bases align to TRBD1. V lost 6 bases, J lost 7 bases, and 9 bases stayed unmatched. The germline V gene encodes CDR1 MDHEN and CDR2 SYDVKM. The CDR3 is made up of 16 amino acids. The CDR3 here is CASSEGQGTGNSPLHF. The CDR3, as DNA: TGTGCCAGCAGCGAGGGACAGGGGACTGGAAATTCACCCCTCCACTTT.

This clone was counted many times. The rearrangement joins TRBV5-1 to TRBJ1-1; D is unresolved. CDR3 length equals 12 residues. Germline V CDR1 and CDR2: SGHRS, YFSETQ. Trimming pared 2 bases from V and 7 bases from J, leaving 9 bases between. In nucleotides, the CDR3 is TGCGCCAGCAGCTTAACAATGGATGAAGCTTTCTTT. Encoded protein: CASSLTMDEAFF.

The CDR3 sequence is CASSAVSGSSPYTDTQYF. The CDR3 nucleotides are TGTGCCAGCAGTGCCGTAAGCGGGAGTAGTCCCTACACAGATACGCAGTATTTT. The rearrangement joins TRBV27 to TRBJ2-3, with 8 bases matching TRBD2. There are 18 residues in the CDR3. Germline CDR1 is MNHEY and CDR2 is SMNVEV (reference sequence). With 5 bases clipped from V and 2 bases from J, the junction kept 15 bases outside the gene matches.

The rearrangement joins TRBV14 to TRBJ1-3, with D hard to call. Germline V gene lookup returns CDR1 SGHDN and CDR2 FVKESK. The CDR3 covers 13 residues. Trimming pared 3 bases from V and 2 bases from J, leaving 5 bases between. The CDR3 loop reads CASSQKTGNTIYF. The CDR3 DNA sequence: TGTGCCAGCAGCCAGAAGACTGGAAACACCATATATTTT.

This clone was recorded only once. Other nucleotide sequences from this sample produce the same CDR3. V and J are TRBV9 and TRBJ2-3; TRBD2 might be the D (6 bases). V lost 0 bases, J lost 0 bases, and 8 bases lay in between. CDR3 size: 15 residues. Germline lookup yields CDR1 SGDLS and CDR2 YYNGEE. The CDR3 loop reads CASSVAGGSTDTQYF. CDR3 nucleotide sequence: TGTGCCAGCAGCGTAGCCGGGGGTAGCACAGATACGCAGTATTTT.

This clone is a singleton in its sample. The V call is TRBV19, the J call TRBJ2-5, with 8 positions matching TRBD1. Germline CDR1 and CDR2: LNHDA and SQIVND (reference sequence). V lost 2 bases, J lost 5 bases, and 7 bases stayed unmatched. This CDR3 has 15 residues. The CDR3 loop is CASSISAGGGETQYF. The CDR3 region has the DNA TGTGCCAGTAGTATATCGGCAGGGGGCGGGGAGACCCAGTACTTC.

The chain employs TRBV5-8 and TRBJ2-1; D perhaps matches TRBD2 (6 bases). Germline assignment: CDR1 SGHTS and CDR2 YDEGEE. The V and J ends lost 2 bases and 6 bases respectively, with 30 bases between them. The CDR3 is 20 residues long. CDR3 sequence (DNA): TGTGCCAGCAGCTTTCTAAGTATGTCCCAACTAGCAGGAACCCTCAATGAGCAGTTCTTC. Translating it yields CASSFLSMSQLAGTLNEQFF.

This sequence joins TRBV7-3 and TRBJ2-1; D not certain. Trimming removed 3 bases at V and 12 bases at J, with 15 bases between. This CDR3 has 13 residues. The germline gives CDR1 SGHTA, CDR2 FQGTGA. CDR3 residues: CASSLQSSTGQFF. The CDR3 nucleotides are TGTGCCAGCAGCTTGCAGAGTTCAACGGGGCAGTTCTTC.

The rearrangement uses TRBV11-2 and TRBJ2-1; no definite D call. V was clipped by 3 bases and J by 0 bases, with 9 bases between them. The CDR3 sequence is 15 residues long. The germline V gene has CDR1 SGHAT and CDR2 FQNNGV. The CDR3 is CASSFDPNSYNEQFF. CDR3 DNA: TGTGCCAGCAGCTTCGACCCTAACTCCTACAATGAGCAGTTCTTC.

The CDR3 DNA follows: TGTGCCAGCCGCGCGTTGAGGGGCGAGACCCAGTACTTC. Translated: CASRALRGETQYF. The chain uses TRBV18 and TRBJ2-5; the D call may be TRBD1 or TRBD2 (5 bases each). The CDR3 runs 13 residues. The germline V gene encodes CDR1 KGHSH and CDR2 LQKENI. The V and J ends lost 8 bases and 5 bases respectively, with 15 bases between them.

The J gene is TRBJ1-2, the V gene TRBV4-2; 11 bases align to TRBD1. Germline CDR1 is LGHNA and CDR2 is YNFKEQ. The CDR3 spans 17 residues. V gave up 1 base and J gave up 5 bases; unmatched junction bases: 9. CDR3 nucleotides: TGTGCCAGCAGCCAAGCTCCCGGGACAGGGGGGTATTATGGCTACACCTTC. It is translated as CASSQAPGTGGYYGYTF.

The gene calls are TRBV7-6 and TRBJ1-5, with a possible D match to TRBD1 (6 bases). The CDR3 totals 16 residues. V lost 2 bases and J lost 3, with 14 bases in between. The germline gives CDR1 SGHVS, CDR2 FNYEAQ. The CDR3 coding sequence is TGTGCCAGCAGCTTACGGGCAGGGGACTTCAATCAGCCCCAGCATTTT. Translation gives CASSLRAGDFNQPQHF.

Here the CDR3 reads CASSLGARSTDTQYF. CDR3 nucleotide sequence: TGCGCCAGCAGCTTGGGTGCTAGAAGCACAGATACGCAGTATTTT. The V and J genes are TRBV5-1 and TRBJ2-3; no clear D. Trimming cost V 0 bases and J 0 bases, with 8 bases left between them. Germline V gene data show CDR1 as SGHRS and CDR2 as YFSETQ. The CDR3 length is 15 residues.

The chain is built from TRBV7-2 and TRBJ1-1; D not resolved. V gave up 3 bases and J gave up 11 bases, with 16 bases separating them. Germline CDR1 reads SGHTA; CDR2 reads FQGNSA. This CDR3 contains 13 residues. The CDR3 sequence: CASSLGFAAVAFF. CDR3 nucleotides: TGTGCCAGCAGCTTGGGATTTGCGGCCGTTGCTTTCTTT.

This clone was counted between two and nine times. The V call is TRBV9, the J call TRBJ2-3; 7 nucleotides align to TRBD1. This CDR3 comprises 13 residues. Germline loops: CDR1 SGDLS, CDR2 YYNGEE. V trimming: 0 bases; J trimming: 6 bases; junction bases outside the gene matches: 1. CDR3 protein: CASSVEDRDTQYF. CDR3 DNA sequence: TGTGCCAGCAGCGTAGAGGACAGGGATACGCAGTATTTT. The full variable domain, in which reference TRBV9 and TRBJ2-3 provide the parts outside the CDR3, is DSGVTQTPKHLITATGQRVTLRCSPRSGDLSVYWYQQSLDQGLQFLIQYYNGEERAKGNILERFSAQQFPDLHSELNLSSLELGDSALYFCASSVEDRDTQYFGPGTRLTVL.

The J gene is TRBJ2-7, the V gene TRBV10-3; D possibly corresponds to TRBD2 (5 bases). Germline values: CDR1 ENHRY, CDR2 SYGVKD. V lost 9 bases and J 6 bases, leaving 12 bases between the germline ends. The CDR3 sequence is 11 residues long. CDR3 amino acids: CAIMTGSEQYF. DNA for the CDR3: TGTGCCATTATGACTGGGAGCGAGCAGTACTTC.

This clone was counted once. The rearrangement uses TRBV5-5 and TRBJ2-3, with 7 bases lining up with TRBD2. After removal of 4 bases from V and 2 bases from J, the junction contained 7 bases not matched to a gene. Looked up from germline, CDR1 is SGHKS and CDR2 is YYEKEE (reference sequence). This CDR3 has 15 amino acids. DNA for the CDR3: TGTGCCAGCAGCCAGGCCGGGACTACCACAGATACGCAGTATTTT. This encodes CASSQAGTTTDTQYF. The whole variable domain, filled in from reference TRBV5-5 and TRBJ2-3, reads DAGVTQSPTHLIKTRGQQVTLRCSPISGHKSVSWYQQVLGQGPQFIFQYYEKEERGRGNFPDRFSARQFPNYSSELNVNALLLGDSALYLCASSQAGTTTDTQYFGPGTRLTVL.

This clone appeared a few times. V usage is TRBV30 and J usage is TRBJ1-1; 9 positions match TRBD1. Germline V gene data show CDR1 as GTSNPN and CDR2 as SVGIG (reference sequence). The CDR3 length is 12 residues. V shed 4 bases, J shed 6 bases, and the junction held 3 bases outside the gene matches. The CDR3 nucleotides are TGTGCCTGGATCCGACAGGGGGCTGAAGCTTTCTTT. Encoded protein: CAWIRQGAEAFF.

The chain is built from TRBV4-3 and TRBJ2-3; no firm D call. This CDR3 contains 13 residues. V shed 2 bases and J shed 4 bases, with 7 bases lying between them. CDR1 and CDR2 from the germline V gene are LGHNA and YSLEER. Here the CDR3 DNA reads TGCGCCAGCAGCCAATCTGCGGCAGATACGCAGTATTTT. Protein product: CASSQSAADTQYF.

V usage is TRBV28 and J usage is TRBJ1-2, with D possibly matching TRBD1 (5 bases). The CDR3 sequence is 14 residues long. The germline V gene encodes CDR1 MDHEN and CDR2 SYDVKM. Between the trimmed V and J ends, which lost 4 bases and 3 bases, there was a span of 12 bases. DNA of the CDR3: TGTGCCAGCAGTTCTGGAGGCAGGGACTATGGCTACACCTTC. Amino acid sequence: CASSSGGRDYGYTF.

The V gene is TRBV7-2, the J gene TRBJ1-2, with TRBD1 matching over 7 bases. J was trimmed by 7 bases and V by 1 base; bases with no gene match: 3. The CDR3 spans 13 residues. Per germline, CDR1 SGHTA and CDR2 FQGNSA. For the CDR3, the DNA is TGTGCCAGCAGCTTAGAGGGGGCCTCTGGCTACACCTTC. This sequence encodes CASSLEGASGYTF.

This clone was seen a single time. The chain carries TRBV28 and TRBJ1-2, with 10 bases aligning to TRBD1. V trimming: 2 bases; J trimming: 4 bases; junction bases outside the gene matches: 7. CDR1 and CDR2 from the germline V gene are MDHEN and SYDVKM. The CDR3 is 16 residues long. The CDR3 DNA reads as TGTGCCAGCAGTTTACCGGGACAGGGGTCGAGCTATGGCTACACCTTC. Its translation is CASSLPGQGSSYGYTF.

The rearrangement links TRBV27 to TRBJ2-7; no clear D. V was clipped by 5 bases and J by 2 bases, with 4 bases between them. CDR1 and CDR2 (germline): MNHEY, SMNVEV (reference sequence). The CDR3 is made up of 11 amino acids. The CDR3 DNA reads as TGTGCCAGCAGTGGACCCTACGAGCAGTACTTC. The encoded protein is CASSGPYEQYF.

This clone was detected once. One junction end disagrees with the germline gene, perhaps due to a read error. In DNA, the CDR3 is TGTGCCGTCGGGCCTTCGAACGCTGAAGCTTTCTTT. It specifies CAVGPSNAEAFF. This chain connects TRBV2 to TRBJ1-1; D ambiguous. Germline loops: CDR1 SNHLY, CDR2 FYNNEI. The CDR3 sequence is 12 residues long.

This chain joins TRBV10-3 and TRBJ2-3; perhaps TRBD2 as D (6 bases). This CDR3 is 14 amino acids long. The germline V gene encodes CDR1 ENHRY and CDR2 SYGVKD. The V end was cut by 3 bases, the J end by 2 bases, with 9 bases between. CDR3 in DNA: TGTGCCATCAGTGATGGCGGGATCACAGATACGCAGTATTTT. This codes for CAISDGGITDTQYF.

A few counts support this clone. The chain employs TRBV5-5 and TRBJ1-1; D not resolved. Per germline, CDR1 SGHKS and CDR2 YYEKEE (reference sequence). CDR3 length equals 14 residues. Trimming left V 0 bases short and J 2 bases short, with 8 bases between. The CDR3 loop is CASSLGHANTEAFF. The CDR3 coding sequence is TGTGCCAGCAGCTTGGGGCATGCAAACACTGAAGCTTTCTTT.

This clone has just a few counts. V usage is TRBV7-9 and J usage is TRBJ2-1; TRBD2 matches 13 bases. With V trimmed by 5 bases and J by 4 bases, 8 bases remained unmatched. Per germline, CDR1 SEHNR and CDR2 FQNEAQ (reference sequence). CDR3 length: 17 amino acids. Here the CDR3 reads CASSLGLAGVGYNEQFF. Written as DNA, the CDR3 is TGTGCCAGCAGCCTCGGACTAGCGGGGGTGGGATACAATGAGCAGTTCTTC.

The chain uses TRBV6-2 or TRBV6-3 and TRBJ1-1; 7 bases are a match to TRBD1. The V and J ends lost 2 bases and 1 base, in that order; junction bases with no gene match: 1. Germline CDR1 reads MNHEY; CDR2 reads SVGEGT. This CDR3 has 14 amino acids. For the CDR3, the DNA is TGTGCCAGCAGTTACGGGGACAGGAACACTGAAGCTTTCTTT. This translates into CASSYGDRNTEAFF.

This clone occurred a few times. This chain uses TRBV9 with TRBJ2-1, with 8 bases fitting TRBD1. J gave up 6 bases and V 0 bases, and 8 bases lay outside the gene matches. The V gene's germline CDR1 is SGDLS and CDR2 YYNGEE. This CDR3 is 16 amino acids long. For the CDR3, the DNA is TGTGCCAGCAGCGTAGCAGTGTTAACAGGGGGCAATGAGCAGTTCTTC. This translates into CASSVAVLTGGNEQFF.